What follows are 20 T cell receptor beta chains derived from one specimen sequenced in a study of Graves' ophthalmopathy and Graves' hyperthyroidism. RNA served as the template for amplifying TCR beta CDR3 regions. RT-PCR in the first round used HTBI primers; a second-round multiplex PCR followed. TCRdb passed the multiplex PCR reads through MiXCR, listing each CDR3 protein once. The sample consists of some 240,000 distinct CDR3 sequences, about 46% of them appearing once. The sequencing sample was made of peripheral blood. The receptors shown here come from an adult man with Graves' ophthalmopathy.

V is TRBV12-3 or TRBV12-4 and J is TRBJ2-2, with D maybe TRBD2 (6 bases). The CDR3 loop spans 14 amino acids. V lost 7 bases and J 4 bases, leaving 13 bases between the germline ends. The CDR3 protein is CASTDGGGTGELFF. DNA for the CDR3: TGTGCCAGCACCGATGGGGGAGGCACCGGGGAGCTGTTTTTT.

The sample holds a few counts of this clonotype. This sequence joins TRBV20-1 and TRBJ2-5; D is ambiguous. There are 14 residues in the CDR3. V lost 3 bases and J lost 5, with 16 bases in between. Germline V gives CDR1 DFQATT, CDR2 SNEGSKA (reference sequence). The DNA of the CDR3 is TGCAGTGCTAGCTTAGCAGTTCTTGGGGAGACCCAGTACTTC. Translation: CSASLAVLGETQYF.

This clonotype has just a few counts. The rearrangement joins TRBV19 to TRBJ1-2; 7 nucleotides line up with TRBD1. The CDR3 has 14 residues. Germline lookup yields CDR1 LNHDA and CDR2 SQIVND (reference sequence). V lost 7 bases to trimming and J lost 7 bases; unmatched junction nucleotides: 12. The CDR3 coding sequence is TGTGCCAGTATCCCCACAGGGGATTGGGGTGGCTACACCTTC. It encodes CASIPTGDWGGYTF.

Ten or more counts support this clonotype. The chain has TRBV15 and TRBJ2-7, with D perhaps matching TRBD1 or TRBD2 (5 bases each). Trimming removed 0 bases from V and 4 bases from J, with 16 bases in between. Germline V lookup: CDR1 LNHNV, CDR2 YYDKDF (reference sequence). The CDR3 is 16 amino acids. CDR3 loop: CATSRDSRVTRYEQYF. The CDR3 DNA reads TGTGCCACCAGCAGAGATTCCAGGGTAACTAGGTACGAGCAGTACTTC. Based on the CDR3 plus reference TRBV15 and TRBJ2-7, the full variable domain is DAMVIQNPRYQVTQFGKPVTLSCSQTLNHNVMYWYQQKSSQAPKLLFHYYDKDFNNEADTPDNFQSRRPNTSFCFLDIRSPGLGDTAMYLCATSRDSRVTRYEQYFGPGTRLTVT.

V and J are TRBV20-1 and TRBJ2-5; weak D call: TRBD2 (7 bases). This CDR3 has 17 amino acids. Germline-derived CDR1 and CDR2 are DFQATT and SNEGSKA (reference sequence). Trimming left V 2 bases short and J 4 bases short, with 23 bases between. The CDR3 coding sequence is TGCAGTGCTAGAATGGGTTACGGGGGCGGGAGAAGAGAGACCCAGTACTTC. Translation gives CSARMGYGGGRRETQYF.

The rearrangement links TRBV20-1 to TRBJ2-7; D not resolved. The V and J ends lost 3 bases and 7 bases respectively, with 10 bases between them. The CDR3 is 11 residues long. The V gene's germline CDR1 is DFQATT and CDR2 SNEGSKA (reference sequence). CDR3: CSARGGFEQYF. The CDR3 nucleotides are TGCAGTGCTAGGGGTGGTTTTGAGCAGTACTTC.

A remark on this clonotype: A junction boundary mismatches the germline segment, possibly from a read error. The chain links TRBV7-9 to TRBJ1-1; possible D gene TRBD1, 6 bases. The CDR3 spans 16 residues. Germline V gene data show CDR1 as SEHNR and CDR2 as FQNEAQ (reference sequence). CDR3: CASSQRRRGLNTEAFF. For the CDR3, the DNA is TGCGCCAGCAGCCAACGGCGCAGGGGCTTGAACACTGAAGCTTTCTTT.

This clonotype occurred a few times. This chain joins TRBV7-2 and TRBJ2-7; possible D gene TRBD2, 5 bases. Germline CDR1 is SGHTA and CDR2 is FQGNSA. Trimming took 1 base from V and 7 from J, leaving 11 bases between them. The CDR3 has 13 residues. CDR3 protein: CASSLEARGEQYF. CDR3 in DNA: TGTGCCAGCAGCTTAGAGGCGAGAGGGGAGCAGTACTTC.

The chain combines TRBV2 with TRBJ2-3, with a tentative D call TRBD2 (5 bases). Trimming cost V 6 bases and J 8 bases, with 6 bases left between them. Germline-derived CDR1 and CDR2 are SNHLY and FYNNEI. This CDR3 region has 10 residues. The CDR3 here is CASRGSTQYF. In DNA, the CDR3 is TGTGCCAGCAGAGGGAGTACGCAGTATTTT.

This sequence joins TRBV5-1 and TRBJ2-5; no firm D call. Trimming left V 8 bases short and J 5 bases short, with 16 bases between. Germline V gives CDR1 SGHRS, CDR2 YFSETQ. The CDR3 consists of 13 residues. The chain's CDR3 is CASCPMARETQYF. CDR3 nucleotide sequence: TGCGCCAGTTGCCCCATGGCTAGGGAGACCCAGTACTTC.

This clonotype occurred many times. This rearrangement joins TRBV7-9 to TRBJ2-7; D gene ambiguous. The ends were cut back, 5 bases at V and 11 bases at J, with 13 bases in the middle. The CDR3 is 11 residues long. Per germline, CDR1 SEHNR and CDR2 FQNEAQ (reference sequence). This CDR3 reads CASSIGPSKYF. CDR3 DNA sequence: TGTGCCAGCAGCATCGGACCCAGCAAGTACTTC.

This clonotype was seen more than once but under ten times. CDR3 in DNA: TGTGCCAGCAGCTTCTACGAGAACTATGGCTACACCTTC. This codes for CASSFYENYGYTF. This chain connects TRBV5-5 to TRBJ1-2; no clear D. The CDR3 length is 13 residues. Trimming took off 2 bases at V and 2 bases at J, with 7 bases between the two ends. The germline V gene encodes CDR1 SGHKS and CDR2 YYEKEE (reference sequence).

In its sample, this clonotype is medium-sized. CDR3 nucleotides: TGCAGCGCCGCGAAGCCCGACAGAACAGAGGATGGCTACACCTTC. The encoded protein is CSAAKPDRTEDGYTF. The rearrangement uses TRBV29-1 and TRBJ1-2; tentative D call: TRBD1 (5 bases). The CDR3 runs 15 residues. Germline V gene data show CDR1 as SQVTM and CDR2 as ANQGSEA. V was shortened by 7 bases and J by 6 bases, with 24 bases between the two germline ends.

A note on this clonotype: The germline gene is not matched at one end of the junction; a read error may be the cause. The J gene is TRBJ1-2, the V gene TRBV2; D is perhaps TRBD1 (5 bases). The germline V gene has CDR1 SNHLY and CDR2 FYNNEI. The CDR3 is 13 residues long. The CDR3 DNA reads as TGTGCCAGCAGTGAGGGGCAGTTCTATGACTACACCTTC. Amino acids: CASSEGQFYDYTF.

The rearrangement links TRBV5-4 to TRBJ2-5; D is unclear. Germline values: CDR1 SGHNT, CDR2 YYREEE (reference sequence). There are 12 residues in the CDR3. V shed 3 bases and J shed 5 bases, with 8 bases lying between them. The DNA of the CDR3 is TGTGCCAGCAGCTCTTCGGTGGAGACCCAGTACTTC. Its protein is CASSSSVETQYF.

This clonotype was seen a handful of times. J is TRBJ1-4 and V is TRBV19; TRBD1 aligns across 9 bases. The germline V gene has CDR1 LNHDA and CDR2 SQIVND (reference sequence). The CDR3 totals 17 residues. V shed 3 bases, J shed 5 bases, and the junction held 10 bases outside the gene matches. CDR3 DNA sequence: TGTGCCAGTAGTATGGTACAGGGGGCTAAAGGAAATGAAAAACTGTTTTTT. Residues: CASSMVQGAKGNEKLFF.

This sequence joins TRBV7-2 and TRBJ1-6; the D gene is possibly TRBD1 (5 bases). There are 15 residues in the CDR3. V lost 5 bases and J 9 bases, leaving 17 bases between the germline ends. Germline assignment: CDR1 SGHTA and CDR2 FQGNSA. For the CDR3, the DNA is TGTGCCAGCAGCCTCACTTCAGGGACTCTTTCACCCCTCCACTTT. The encoded protein is CASSLTSGTLSPLHF.

On this clonotype: A much larger clone differs from this one at a single base, so this may be a read error. The CDR3 nucleotides are TGTGCCGCATGGGACATCGGATCACCCCTCCACTTT. It encodes CAAWDIGSPLHF. The gene calls are TRBV7-9 and TRBJ1-6; perhaps TRBD1 as D (6 bases). V lost 11 bases, J lost 10 bases, and 15 bases lay in between. Per germline, CDR1 SEHNR and CDR2 FQNEAQ (reference sequence). This CDR3 has 12 amino acids.

The rearrangement joins TRBV4-2 to TRBJ1-2, with 8 bases identical to TRBD1. From germline, CDR1 is LGHNA and CDR2 YNFKEQ. V was pared by 4 bases and J by 1 base, with 8 bases of the junction left unmatched. The CDR3 totals 16 residues. Here the CDR3 DNA reads TGTGCCAGCAGCCCGAAGGACAGGGAGCGTAACTATGGCTACACCTTC. Translating gives CASSPKDRERNYGYTF.

This clonotype was counted many times. This sequence joins TRBV25-1 and TRBJ1-5, with D unclear. The CDR3 extends over 14 amino acids. Trimming pared 3 bases from V and 0 bases from J, leaving 6 bases between. Germline values: CDR1 MGHDK, CDR2 SYGVNS. The CDR3 sequence: CASSDLNSNQPQHF. CDR3 bases: TGTGCCAGCAGTGACCTAAATAGCAATCAGCCCCAGCATTTT.